The T cell receptor beta chain described here comes from a study of shared clonotypes between healthy human individuals. Whole-study results and caveats: Generally, estimated richness proved larger in naive subsets than it did in memory subsets.

CD8 cells regarded as naive lacked CD45RO, were positively chosen for CCR7, and omitted terminally differentiated effector memory CD45RA+ cells. In germline, CDR1 is MNHEY, CDR2 SMNVEV (reference sequence). V was trimmed by 6 bases and J by 5 bases, leaving 28 bases between them. The CDR3 sequence is 18 residues long. This clone was detected only once. Its antigen remains unidentified. Deep was the level used in running the assay. Here immunoSEQ multiplex PCR was the method, and the copy in TCRdb shows in-frame clones only, minus some. The table includes about 2.2 million clones, just under 95% detected once.

Sequenced material: naive CD8+ T cells from PBMCs. The TCR was taken from a man aged 18-30 years in good health. Some clones in this sample may be carry-over from other donors' samples. The V gene is TRBV27, the J gene TRBJ2-5, with D possibly TRBD1 on 6 matching bases. The CDR3 sequence: CASSSRQSQGPSRETQYF. The CDR3 DNA reads TGTGCCAGCAGCTCTAGACAATCCCAGGGGCCCTCTCGGGAGACCCAGTACTTC.